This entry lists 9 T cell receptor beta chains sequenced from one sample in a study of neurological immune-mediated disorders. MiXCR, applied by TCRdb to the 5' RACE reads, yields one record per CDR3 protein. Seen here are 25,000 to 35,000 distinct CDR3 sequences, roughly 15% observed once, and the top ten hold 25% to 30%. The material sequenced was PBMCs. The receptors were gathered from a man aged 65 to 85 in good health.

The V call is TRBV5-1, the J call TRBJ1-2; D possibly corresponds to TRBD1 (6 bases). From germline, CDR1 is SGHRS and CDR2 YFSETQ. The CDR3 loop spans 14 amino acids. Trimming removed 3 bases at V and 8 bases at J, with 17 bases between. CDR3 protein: CASSYGQGREGYTF. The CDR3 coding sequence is TGCGCCAGCAGCTATGGCCAGGGGCGGGAAGGCTACACCTTC.

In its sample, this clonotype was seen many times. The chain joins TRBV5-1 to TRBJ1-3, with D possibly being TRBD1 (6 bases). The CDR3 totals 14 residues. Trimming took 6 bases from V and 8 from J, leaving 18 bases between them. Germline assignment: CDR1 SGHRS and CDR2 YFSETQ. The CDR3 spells CASTRTGLGDTIYF. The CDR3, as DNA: TGCGCCAGCACCCGAACAGGGCTGGGGGACACCATATATTTT.

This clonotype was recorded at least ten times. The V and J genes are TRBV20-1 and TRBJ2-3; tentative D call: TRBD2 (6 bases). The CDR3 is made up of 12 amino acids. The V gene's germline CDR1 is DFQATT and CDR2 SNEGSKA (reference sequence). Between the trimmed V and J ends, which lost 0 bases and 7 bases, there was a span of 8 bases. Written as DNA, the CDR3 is TGCAGTGCTAGAGAAGGAGGGAATACGCAGTATTTT. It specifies CSAREGGNTQYF.

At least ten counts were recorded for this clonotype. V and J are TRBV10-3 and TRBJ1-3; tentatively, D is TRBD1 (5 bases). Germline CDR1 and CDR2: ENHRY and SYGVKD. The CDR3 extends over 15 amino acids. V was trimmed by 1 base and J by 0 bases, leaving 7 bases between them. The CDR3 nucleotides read TGTGCCATCAGTGAGTTGGGGGACTCTGGAAACACCATATATTTT. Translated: CAISELGDSGNTIYF.

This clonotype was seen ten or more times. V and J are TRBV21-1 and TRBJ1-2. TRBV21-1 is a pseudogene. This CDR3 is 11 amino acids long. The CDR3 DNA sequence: TGTGTCAGCAGCAAACTCTATGGCTACACCTTC. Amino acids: CVSSKLYGYTF.

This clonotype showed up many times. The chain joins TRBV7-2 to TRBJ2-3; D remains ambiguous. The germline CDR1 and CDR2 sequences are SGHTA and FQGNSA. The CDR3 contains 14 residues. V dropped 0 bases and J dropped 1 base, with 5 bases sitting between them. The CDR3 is CASSLAGGTDTQYF. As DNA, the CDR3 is TGTGCCAGCAGCTTAGCTGGGGGCACAGATACGCAGTATTTT.

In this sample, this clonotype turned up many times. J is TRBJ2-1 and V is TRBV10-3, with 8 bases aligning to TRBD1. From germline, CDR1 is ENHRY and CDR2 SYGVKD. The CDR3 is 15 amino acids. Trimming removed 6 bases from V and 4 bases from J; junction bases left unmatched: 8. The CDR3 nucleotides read TGTGCCATCAGATCGACAGGGGAGATTTACAATGAGCAGTTCTTC. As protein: CAIRSTGEIYNEQFF.

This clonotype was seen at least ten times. CDR3 nucleotide sequence: TGTGCCACCAGCAGGCCCCGGGACAGCCACTCTGGAAACACCATATATTTT. It translates to CATSRPRDSHSGNTIYF. The chain uses TRBV15 and TRBJ1-3; 7 positions match TRBD1. Germline V lookup: CDR1 LNHNV, CDR2 YYDKDF (reference sequence). The ends lost 3 bases at V and 0 bases at J; junction bases unmatched: 8. The CDR3 has 17 amino acids.

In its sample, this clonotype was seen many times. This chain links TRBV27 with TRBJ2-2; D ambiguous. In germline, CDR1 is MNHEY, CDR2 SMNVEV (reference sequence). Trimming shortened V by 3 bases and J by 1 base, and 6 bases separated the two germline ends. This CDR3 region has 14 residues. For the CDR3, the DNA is TGTGCCAGCAGTTTGGCGTGGAACACCGGGGAGCTGTTTTTT. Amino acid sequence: CASSLAWNTGELFF.